The 24 T cell receptor beta chains given below trace back to one sample, sequenced in a study of T-cell reconstitution after alpha-beta-depleted transplantation in children. Unique molecular identifiers were incorporated when the TCRbeta library was constructed. One entry per CDR3 protein, called by TCRdb with MiXCR from the PCR reads. The sample yields over 550,000 distinct CDR3 sequences, roughly a tenth seen once. The input for sequencing was PBMCs from the stem cell graft donor, taken from the stem cell graft. These receptors all stem from a human donor who donated a stem cell graft to a child with acute myeloid leukemia.

The chain carries TRBV18 and TRBJ1-1; tentative D call: TRBD1 (5 bases). CDR1 is KGHSH, CDR2 LQKENI, per germline. The CDR3 is 16 amino acids. V was trimmed by 0 bases and J by 9 bases, leaving 20 bases between them. DNA of the CDR3: TGTGCCAGCTCACCACCTGAACAGGTCTCCGTCTTCAAAGCTTTCTTT. Amino acids: CASSPPEQVSVFKAFF.

This clonotype has ten or more counts. The chain has TRBV7-8 and TRBJ1-2; D perhaps matches TRBD1 (6 bases). V dropped 3 bases and J dropped 4 bases, with 12 bases sitting between them. The CDR3 length is 14 residues. The germline gives CDR1 SGHVS, CDR2 FQNEAQ. The CDR3 reads CASSLDTGPYGYTF. For the CDR3, the DNA is TGTGCCAGCAGCTTGGACACAGGGCCCTATGGCTACACCTTC.

This clonotype was seen a handful of times. J is TRBJ1-5 and V is TRBV18; D not resolved. The germline V gene has CDR1 KGHSH and CDR2 LQKENI. This CDR3 has 13 amino acids. V lost 3 bases, J lost 7 bases, and 10 bases lay in between. The CDR3 is CASSPLGSQPQHF. The CDR3 DNA reads TGTGCCAGCTCACCCCTAGGATCACAGCCCCAGCATTTT.

This clonotype was found many times. The chain links TRBV12-3 or TRBV12-4 to TRBJ2-1; 10 bases align to TRBD2. V was pared by 6 bases and J by 2 bases, with 1 base of the junction left unmatched. CDR3 length: 14 amino acids. This chain's CDR3 is CASRGLAAYNEQFF. Written as DNA, the CDR3 is TGTGCCAGCAGAGGACTAGCGGCCTACAATGAGCAGTTCTTC.

V is TRBV5-1 and J is TRBJ2-1; 9 bases map to TRBD1. The CDR3 totals 15 residues. Germline trimming cut 4 bases from V and 9 bases from J; bases unmatched to any gene: 11. Germline CDR1 is SGHRS and CDR2 is YFSETQ. CDR3 amino acids: CASSRQVTGGGEQFF. For the CDR3, the DNA is TGCGCCAGCAGCCGACAAGTCACAGGGGGCGGTGAGCAGTTCTTC.

This clonotype was counted between two and nine times. The J gene is TRBJ2-2, the V gene TRBV9; D assignment may be TRBD1 or TRBD2 (6 bases each). Trimming shortened V by 5 bases and J by 6 bases, and 11 bases separated the two germline ends. This CDR3 has 13 amino acids. Germline CDR1 SGDLS, CDR2 YYNGEE. DNA for the CDR3: TGTGCCAGCAGTATAAGGGGGGCCGGGGAGCTGTTTTTT. It is translated as CASSIRGAGELFF.

This chain links TRBV20-1 with TRBJ2-1; 9 bases match TRBD2. Germline V gives CDR1 DFQATT, CDR2 SNEGSKA (reference sequence). With V trimmed by 5 bases and J by 4 bases, 9 bases remained unmatched. CDR3 length: 15 amino acids. The CDR3 DNA reads TGCAGTGCTTGGACCGGGACTAGCCCATACAATGAGCAGTTCTTC. Protein product: CSAWTGTSPYNEQFF.

This clonotype has at least ten counts. The rearrangement uses TRBV20-1 and TRBJ2-1; TRBD2 agrees at 8 bases. The V gene's germline CDR1 is DFQATT and CDR2 SNEGSKA (reference sequence). Trimming at V came to 3 bases and at J to 6 bases, leaving 7 bases not matched to a gene. The CDR3 spans 14 residues. The CDR3 loop is CSASHSGETNEQFF. In nucleotides, the CDR3 is TGCAGTGCTAGCCATAGCGGGGAGACCAATGAGCAGTTCTTC.

This clonotype was picked up a small number of times. V and J are TRBV7-2 and TRBJ2-1; D remains ambiguous. The germline V gene has CDR1 SGHTA and CDR2 FQGNSA. The CDR3 spans 14 residues. Trimming removed 1 base from V and 10 bases from J, with 14 bases in between. Here the CDR3 DNA reads TGTGCCAGCAGCTTAGGGCCCGTAGCACAGGAGCAGTTCTTC. Protein: CASSLGPVAQEQFF.

This clonotype has at least ten counts. J is TRBJ2-2 and V is TRBV10-3; tentatively, D is TRBD1 (6 bases). Trimming pared 2 bases from V and 3 bases from J, leaving 7 bases between. Germline V gene data show CDR1 as ENHRY and CDR2 as SYGVKD. The CDR3 spans 14 residues. The CDR3 loop reads CAISEAGDTGELFF. In DNA, the CDR3 is TGTGCCATCAGTGAGGCAGGGGACACCGGGGAGCTGTTTTTT.

This clonotype has just a few counts. The chain uses TRBV10-3 and TRBJ2-1; TRBD2 agrees at 7 bases. Germline CDR1 and CDR2: ENHRY and SYGVKD. This CDR3 spans 17 amino acids. After removal of 2 bases from V and 2 bases from J, the junction contained 9 bases not matched to a gene. CDR3 sequence: CAISEEPSGRAYNEQFF. DNA of the CDR3: TGTGCCATCAGTGAGGAACCTAGCGGTCGTGCCTACAATGAGCAGTTCTTC.

This clonotype has at least ten counts. The rearrangement links TRBV10-3 to TRBJ2-1, with 11 bases fitting TRBD2. The J segment lost 4 bases and the V segment lost 4 bases, leaving 3 bases of the junction unmatched. Germline CDR1 is ENHRY and CDR2 is SYGVKD. This CDR3 has 15 residues. CDR3 sequence (DNA): TGTGCCATCAGTGCAACTAGCGGGAGTTACAATGAGCAGTTCTTC. It encodes CAISATSGSYNEQFF.

This clonotype was observed many times. This sequence may be a read error, since a much larger clone differs from it by one base. V is TRBV9 and J is TRBJ2-2, with TRBD1 matching over 9 bases. CDR1 and CDR2 (germline): SGDLS, YYNGEE. Unmatched junction bases numbered 5, after V lost 3 bases and J lost 5 bases. The CDR3 is 15 amino acids. The CDR3 spells CASSDRGQLTGELFF. The CDR3 region has the DNA TGTGCCAGCAGCGACAGGGGGCAATTAACCGGGGAGCTGTTTTTT.

This clonotype was seen repeatedly, ten times or more. The gene calls are TRBV12-3 or TRBV12-4 and TRBJ1-2; no definite D call. The CDR3 length is 13 residues. Trimming shortened V by 4 bases and J by 4 bases, and 10 bases separated the two germline ends. CDR3 region: CASSSAAGYGYTF. The CDR3 DNA is TGTGCCAGCAGTTCCGCGGCCGGCTATGGCTACACCTTC.

In its sample, this clonotype was seen a few times. The J gene is TRBJ2-2, the V gene TRBV5-5, with a possible D match to TRBD2 (6 bases). The CDR3 covers 16 residues. V was cut by 4 bases and J by 5 bases, with 18 bases left in between. Per germline, CDR1 SGHKS and CDR2 YYEKEE (reference sequence). The CDR3 nucleotides are TGTGCCAGCAGCCTAGCGCCGTTTTTGGTTACCGGGGAGCTGTTTTTT. It translates to CASSLAPFLVTGELFF.

This clonotype was picked up many times. This chain links TRBV12-3 or TRBV12-4 with TRBJ1-3; TRBD1 agrees at 7 bases. The CDR3 has 14 residues. The ends lost 6 bases at V and 0 bases at J; junction bases unmatched: 2. The CDR3 loop is CASRWTGSGNTIYF. As DNA, the CDR3 is TGTGCCAGCAGGTGGACAGGCTCTGGAAACACCATATATTTT.

This clonotype was counted ten times or more. At one end the junction does not follow the germline gene, possibly because of a read error. V and J are TRBV5-1 and TRBJ2-3; D ambiguous. The CDR3 extends over 13 amino acids. The germline V gene has CDR1 SGHRS and CDR2 YFSETQ. The CDR3 DNA is TGTGCCAGCAGTCTAGGGTCCCCAGATACGCAGTATTTT. Its protein product is CASSLGSPDTQYF.

This sequence joins TRBV5-8 and TRBJ2-1; perhaps TRBD2 as D (5 bases). In germline, CDR1 is SGHTS, CDR2 YDEGEE. The CDR3 has 13 amino acids. The ends were cut back, 4 bases at V and 8 bases at J, with 13 bases in the middle. The CDR3 region is CASSGLFLHEQFF. CDR3 sequence (DNA): TGTGCCAGCAGCGGACTTTTCTTACATGAGCAGTTCTTC.

There are many counts of this clonotype. This rearrangement joins TRBV2 to TRBJ2-3; D not certain. There are 16 residues in the CDR3. Germline V gene lookup returns CDR1 SNHLY and CDR2 FYNNEI. V dropped 6 bases and J dropped 0 bases, with 16 bases sitting between them. CDR3 sequence (DNA): TGTGCCAGCAGCGTTCGGGCGTCCTCCAGCACAGATACGCAGTATTTT. This sequence encodes CASSVRASSSTDTQYF.

This chain connects TRBV11-2 to TRBJ1-2; D is possibly TRBD1 (6 bases). Deletions cut 7 bases from V and 1 base from J, with 10 bases between. CDR1 is SGHAT, CDR2 FQNNGV, per germline. The CDR3 totals 13 residues. The CDR3, as DNA: TGTGCCAGCAACTCAGGGGTTAACTATGGCTACACCTTC. This codes for CASNSGVNYGYTF.

Many counts were recorded for this clonotype. The junction shows a germline mismatch at one end, possibly a read error. The chain carries TRBV7-7 and TRBJ2-5; D ambiguous. The CDR3 is made up of 13 amino acids. The V gene's germline CDR1 is SSHAT and CDR2 FNYEAQ (reference sequence). CDR3 bases: TGTGCTAGCAGCTTAATACTCGAAGAGACCCAGTACTTC. Translated, it gives CASSLILEETQYF.

The table lists this clonotype with a few counts. The CDR3 DNA sequence: TGTGCCAGCAGTGATGTGGGGGCCCGGTCGGTCGAGCAGTACTTC. This encodes CASSDVGARSVEQYF. The chain recombines TRBV25-1 with TRBJ2-7, with D perhaps TRBD1 (6 bases). The V gene lost 3 bases and the J gene lost 6 bases, with 18 bases spanning the gap. Germline CDR1 is MGHDK and CDR2 is SYGVNS. CDR3 size: 15 residues.

This clonotype showed up just a few times. The V gene is TRBV29-1, the J gene TRBJ2-2; perhaps TRBD1 as D (6 bases). Germline CDR1 and CDR2: SQVTM and ANQGSEA. Between the trimmed V and J ends, which lost 6 bases and 4 bases, there was a span of 9 bases. The CDR3 covers 12 residues. CDR3 bases: TGCAGCGTGGGGGCGTCCACCGGGGAGCTGTTTTTT. Its protein product is CSVGASTGELFF.

This clonotype was detected only a few times. The chain is built from TRBV29-1 and TRBJ1-2; D is possibly TRBD1 (5 bases). The CDR3 extends over 12 amino acids. CDR1 SQVTM and CDR2 ANQGSEA come from the germline V gene. Trimming stripped 7 bases from V and 3 bases from J, with 12 bases between. For the CDR3, the DNA is TGCAGCGGGGCTTCGGGGGACTATGGCTACACCTTC. This translates into CSGASGDYGYTF.